This TCR beta chain was obtained from a study of cytomegalovirus exposure and HLA in healthy donors (dated by TCRdb to 2016 to 2017). Concerning the study at large: According to an earlier analysis of a few hundred of the donors, about 179 million T cells yielded some 120 million unique TCR beta sequences and about 300 Gb of sequence data. Of the 398 genotyped donors, roughly 80% fell in the genetic ancestry cluster associated with self-reported Caucasian donors. To predict cytomegalovirus infection status, the study combined high-throughput TCR immunosequencing, statistical association of individual TCRs with disease status, and machine learning. Typing coverage differed by locus: A, B, C, DRB1 and DQB1 were typed in roughly 629-640 donors, DQA1 in 522, DPA1 in 600 to 610, and DPB1 in 450 to 480. Genome-wide SNP genotypes for about 60% of the roughly 670 donors were used in a later genetic analysis, which treated that subset as a discovery cohort. HLA typing covered class I and class II loci at four-digit resolution. Rather than using new phenotypic data, the later analysis identified candidate immune exposures from TCR beta sequences and from how often those sequences occurred across donors. A later analysis re-examined previously published TCR beta repertoires from hundreds of donors and added high-resolution HLA genotyping to investigate patterns of TCR occurrence. Across about 370 genotyped donors of the cohort, an average of about 240,000 unique TCR beta nucleotide sequences per donor were sequenced, and approximately 19% of those sequences were non-productive. Because of strong linkage in the cohort, roughly five DR-DQ haplotypes were treated as single units for association and clustering. All discovery cohort repertoires had been generated using a single sequencing platform. The study profiled the T cell repertoires of under 700 subjects by immunosequencing and related them to cytomegalovirus serostatus. Donor age, sex, ethnicity and CMV serostatus were collected together with the repertoire data. To decide whether each TCR beta V gene segment behaved as functional or pseudogenic, an earlier analysis of over 500 of the donors relied on high-throughput TCR beta sequencing. Around 330 gigabases of sequencing data and roughly 80 million unique TCR sequences made up an early release that covered several hundred HLA-typed donors. The study was designed to test whether signatures of past pathogen exposure could be identified by cataloging public T cell receptors. Along with the 666-subject first cohort, a separate validation cohort of 120 different subjects was used.

The cysteine opens and the phenylalanine closes a CDR3 of 15 amino acids. Just CDR3 DNA is preserved here, 45 bases in frame from base 1. From the germline V gene, CDR1 is SGHVS and CDR2 is FQNEAQ. V and J lose 1 base and 6 bases, and a span of 15 bases separates them. Preparation of the library involved the immunoSEQ multiplex PCR assay. The multiplex PCR relied on a mix of 60 forward primers for TCR Vbeta segments and 13 reverse primers for TCR Jbeta segments. Amplification of the CDR3 region of rearranged TCR beta genes was performed with a multiplex PCR assay on genomic DNA. The Illumina HiSeq System was used to sequence the amplified TCR beta libraries as 87-base-pair reads. Turning to the authors' computational methods: In a later analysis, roughly 80 million unique TCR beta chains were counted across the 650 to 750 repertoires, and approximately 11 million of these chains were shared by at least two donors. A nearest-neighbor algorithm error-corrected the raw reads and collapsed the reads into unique sequences, merging closely related sequences to remove PCR and sequencing errors. To assign V, D and J gene segments, CDR3 sequences were aligned to IMGT reference sequences. For a sequence to be retained, at least a six-nucleotide match to both a V gene segment and a J gene segment was required. A rearrangement counted as productive if the CDR3 had no stop codons and remained in frame with V and J, and every other rearrangement counted as non-productive. CDR3 was defined by IMGT convention, running from the second conserved V-encoded cysteine to the conserved J-encoded phenylalanine. Sequences without an unambiguous match to a single V gene segment were excluded from the earlier analysis of almost 600 of the donors. In an earlier analysis of 587 of the donors, V segments were called functional above 56.7% productive rearrangements and were called segregating when the between-donor standard deviation exceeded 5%. A statistical classification framework was built for diagnosing cytomegalovirus status from the catalog of TCR beta chain sequences. A later analysis assigned V and J genes by comparing TCR nucleotide sequences with IMGT/GENE-DB human TR gene sequences. The TCRdist pipeline was used in a later analysis to assign CDR3 sequences and most-parsimonious VDJ recombination scenarios. A later analysis defined each TCR beta chain by its CDR3 amino acid sequence plus V-gene family, and excluded reads lacking a unique V-gene family. A later analysis removed 500 to 600 highly shared, low-generation-probability nucleotide sequences to deal with suspected cross-contamination and a sequencing artifact. A later analysis calculated a clonal expansion index for each public chain from normalized within-repertoire ranks of inferred template counts. In a later analysis, generation probabilities were computed using a VDJ recombination model fitted to out-of-frame rearrangements, and the results were checked against IGoR. A later analysis scored TCR-TCR, TCR-HLA and TCR-CMV co-occurrence with hypergeometric tests, applying a repertoire-size bias correction to TCR pairs. In a later analysis, false discovery rates were estimated by permuting HLA or CMV assignments 20 times. In a later analysis, co-occurring TCRs were grouped with DBSCAN, and TCRdist sequence similarity was added when clustering was performed within HLA-allele-positive subsets. Repertoires with fewer than 30,000 or more than 120,000 public chains, plus five repertoires with anomalous nucleotide sharing, were excluded from co-occurrence clustering. TCRdb's version of the immuneACCESS table is confined to in-frame rearrangements and falls short of the full clone set. An unresolved V gene accounts for under half of the shortfall where checked; the remainder is of unknown origin. V and J calls and clone size are those listed in that table; D and trimming were worked out from the DNA. The sample table gives fewer than 85,000 clones. 4% to 5.5% of the sample is in the top ten clones.

The cohort was made up of 666 healthy bone marrow donors. At the time of sampling, every cohort member was nominally healthy, though immune exposures that went unrecorded were likely present. The donor was CMV seropositive and was included in the group of 290 or so seropositive cohort members. A peripheral blood sample was collected from each donor, and TCR beta sequencing was performed on peripheral blood mononuclear cells. The Qiagen DNeasy Blood Extraction Kit was used to extract genomic DNA from the blood cell samples. Worth noting for this clone: Its target antigen remains unknown.

The paper's findings and limits, for the study overall: A further reported finding was that TCR beta sequences accurately predicted the HLA-A and HLA-B alleles for most subjects in the first cohort. A total of fewer than 200 TCR beta chains were listed by the study as associated with cytomegalovirus. Sequencing depth was assumed to be roughly uniform across donors in the presence/absence analyses, though that assumption may not hold. In vitro tests confirmed that a few of the cytomegalovirus-associated TCR beta chains recognize cytomegalovirus antigens. A cluster of highly shared sequence variants was judged likely to represent a technical artifact of the sequencing pipeline. In this cohort, only TCR beta chains were sequenced, and detectable features were limited by the absence of alpha or paired-chain data. In a later analysis, TCR association rates were found to vary across HLA loci, with the most associated TCRs seen for DRB1 alleles and the fewest for HLA-C alleles. HLA typing was unavailable for some donors at each locus, so association tests used only the typed subset. The authors suggested that the approach could potentially be generalized to other disease states and immunological phenotypes. When HLA alleles, especially DR and DQ, strongly co-occurred, TCR associations were difficult to assign to individual alleles. Linkage disequilibrium might explain the correlated functional status among segregating V segments, but an unknown experimental factor could not be ruled out. A later genetic analysis reported fewer N-insertions in productive TCRs among donors in an Asian-associated ancestry cluster than the approximately 670-donor mean. The only immune exposure information available for the cohort was CMV serostatus. In a later analysis, HLA-associated TCR beta chains showed more clonal expansion and lower generation probabilities than non-associated chains that were equally common. According to a later analysis, parvovirus B19, influenza, CMV and Epstein-Barr virus appeared linked to several top co-occurrence clusters. Most CMV-associated TCR beta chains appeared to be HLA-restricted in a later analysis, and the HLA associations seemed to be driven largely by CMV exposure. Fewer than 20 rarely observed V segments, including chromosome 9 orphons, were excluded from the earlier analysis of about 610 of the donors because counts were too low. Specific HLA alleles were associated with 15,000 to 20,000 TCR beta sequences at a false discovery rate of 0.05 in a later analysis. The classifier was reported to diagnose cytomegalovirus status with high specificity and sensitivity in both the original and validation cohorts. Most TCR sequences were seen in very few donors, while some public TCRs were found in many individuals. Broadly in line with IMGT annotations, most TCR beta V segments showed up in productive rearrangements about 90% or about 30% of the time in an earlier analysis of 587 of the donors. Some IMGT-functional V segments, including TRBV6-2 and TRBV6-3, could not be distinguished by the 87-base-pair reads and were therefore excluded. An association between a missense DCLRE1C variant and V-gene and J-gene trimming of TCR beta chains was found in a later genetic analysis and replicated in an independent cohort.

The TCR was taken from a woman aged 40 to 50 in good health and CMV-seropositive. The chain uses TRBV7-8 and TRBJ1-2; a weak D assignment points to TRBD1 (6 bases agree). The specimen was PBMCs. The CDR3 region has the sequence CASSLGRGASDGYTF. Here is the DNA: TGTGCCAGCAGCTTAGGCCGGGGGGCAAGTGATGGCTACACCTTC.